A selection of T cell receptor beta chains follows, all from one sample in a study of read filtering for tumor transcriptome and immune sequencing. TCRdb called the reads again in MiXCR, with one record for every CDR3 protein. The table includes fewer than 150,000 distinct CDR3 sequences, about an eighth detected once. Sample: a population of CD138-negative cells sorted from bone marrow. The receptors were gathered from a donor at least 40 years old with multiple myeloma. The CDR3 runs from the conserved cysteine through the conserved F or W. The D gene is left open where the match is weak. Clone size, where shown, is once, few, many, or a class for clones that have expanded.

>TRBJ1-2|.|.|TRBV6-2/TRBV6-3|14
CASSYREGRGGYTF
TGTGCCAGCAGTTATCGAGAAGGGCGCGGCGGCTACACCTTC
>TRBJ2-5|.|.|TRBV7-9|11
CASVLEETQYF
TGTGCCAGCGTCTTAGAAGAGACCCAGTACTTC
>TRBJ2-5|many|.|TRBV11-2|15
CASSLRGGIQETQYF
TGTGCCAGCAGCTTAAGGGGGGGGATCCAAGAGACCCAGTACTTC
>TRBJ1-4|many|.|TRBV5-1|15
CASSLGSGAGEKLFF
TGCGCCAGCAGCTTGGGATCTGGGGCAGGCGAAAAACTGTTTTTT
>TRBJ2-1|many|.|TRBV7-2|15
CASSLRTATYNEQFF
TGTGCCAGCAGCTTAAGGACGGCGACCTACAATGAGCAGTTCTTC
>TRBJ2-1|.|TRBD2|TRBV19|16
CASSMSSGRAEGEQFF
TGTGCCAGTAGTATGTCCAGCGGGAGGGCTGAGGGCGAGCAGTTCTTC
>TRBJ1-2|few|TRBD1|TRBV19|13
CASNPTGDYGYTF
TGTGCCAGTAACCCGACAGGGGACTATGGCTACACCTTC
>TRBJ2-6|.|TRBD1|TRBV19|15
CASSVRGRGANVLTF
TGTGCCAGTAGTGTAAGGGGGCGTGGGGCCAACGTCCTGACTTTC
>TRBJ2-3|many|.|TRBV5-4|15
CASSFVSTRTDTQYF
TGTGCCAGCAGCTTCGTCTCCACACGCACAGATACGCAGTATTTT
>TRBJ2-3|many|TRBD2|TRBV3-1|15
CASSRAGASTDTQYF
TGTGCCAGCAGCCGAGCGGGGGCTAGCACAGATACGCAGTATTTT
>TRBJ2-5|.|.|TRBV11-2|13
CASSLNSQETQYF
TGTGCCAGCAGCTTAAACAGTCAAGAGACCCAGTACTTC
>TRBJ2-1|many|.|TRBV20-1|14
CSASLGAAYNEQFF
TGCAGTGCTAGTTTGGGGGCTGCCTACAATGAGCAGTTCTTC
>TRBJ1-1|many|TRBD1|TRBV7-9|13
CASSPMRQGEAFF
TGTGCCAGCAGCCCCATGCGACAGGGAGAAGCTTTCTTT
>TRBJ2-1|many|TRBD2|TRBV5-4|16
CASSSITSGRRNEQFF
TGTGCCAGCAGCTCCATAACTAGCGGGAGGCGAAATGAGCAGTTCTTC
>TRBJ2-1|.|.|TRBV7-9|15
CASTSGGPGDNEQSF
TGTGCCAGCACCTCGGGGGGTCCCGGGGACAATGAGCAGTCCTTC
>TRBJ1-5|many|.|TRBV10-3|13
CAISEDGNQPQHF
TGTGCCATCAGTGAAGACGGGAATCAGCCCCAGCATTTT
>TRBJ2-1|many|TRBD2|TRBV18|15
CASFPEREAYNEQFF
TGTGCCAGCTTTCCGGAGCGGGAGGCCTACAATGAGCAGTTCTTC
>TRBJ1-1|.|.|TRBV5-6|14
CASSLLDGRTEAFF
TGTGCCAGCAGCTTGTTAGATGGGAGAACTGAAGCTTTCTTT
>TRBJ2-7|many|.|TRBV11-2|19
CASSLDQGGAGTVFYEQYF
TGTGCCAGCAGCTTAGATCAGGGCGGGGCCGGGACAGTCTTCTACGAGCAGTACTTC
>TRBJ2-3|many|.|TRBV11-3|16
CASSQESGVVADTQYF
TGTGCCAGCAGCCAGGAATCAGGGGTCGTCGCAGATACGCAGTATTTT
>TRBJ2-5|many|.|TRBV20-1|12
CSASEIQETQYF
TGCAGTGCTAGCGAGATCCAAGAGACCCAGTACTTC
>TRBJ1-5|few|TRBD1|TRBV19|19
CASNDPPASRGVSNQPQHF
TGTGCCAGTAACGACCCCCCCGCGTCCAGGGGGGTAAGCAATCAGCCCCAGCATTTT
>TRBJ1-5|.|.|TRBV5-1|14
CASSGGQGGQPQHF
TGCGCCAGCAGTGGGGGTCAGGGCGGTCAGCCCCAGCATTTT
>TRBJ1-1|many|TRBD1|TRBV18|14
CASRPEGQGRRAFF
TGTGCCAGCCGCCCGGAGGGACAGGGTCGGCGAGCTTTCTTT
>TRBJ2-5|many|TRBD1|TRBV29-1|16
CSVDFLGSTGTETQYF
TGCAGCGTTGATTTTCTAGGTTCGACAGGGACGGAGACCCAGTACTTC
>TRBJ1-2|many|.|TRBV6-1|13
CASSEVAKYGYTF
TGTGCCAGCAGTGAAGTGGCTAAATATGGCTACACCTTC
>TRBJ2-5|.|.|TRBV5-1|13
CASSLAAQETQYF
TGCGCCAGCAGCTTGGCAGCCCAAGAGACCCAGTACTTC
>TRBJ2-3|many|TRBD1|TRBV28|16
CASSPPSGQGTDTQYF
TGTGCCAGCAGTCCTCCTTCTGGACAGGGCACAGATACGCAGTATTTT
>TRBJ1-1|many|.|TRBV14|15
CASSQVTGRNTEAFF
TGTGCCAGCAGCCAAGTTACAGGGAGGAACACTGAAGCTTTCTTT
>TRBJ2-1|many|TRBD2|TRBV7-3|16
CASSPQATSDYNEQFF
TGTGCCAGCAGTCCCCAGGCGACTAGCGATTACAATGAGCAGTTCTTC
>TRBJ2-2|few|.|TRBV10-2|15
CASSAEGGAAGELFF
TGCGCCAGCAGTGCCGAAGGGGGGGCCGCCGGGGAGCTGTTTTTT
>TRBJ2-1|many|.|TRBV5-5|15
CASSLAPPRTNEQFF
TGTGCCAGCAGCTTGGCCCCACCCCGCACCAATGAGCAGTTCTTC
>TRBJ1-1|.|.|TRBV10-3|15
CAISGGDILRTEAFF
TGTGCCATCAGTGGAGGGGACATCCTGAGGACTGAAGCTTTCTTT
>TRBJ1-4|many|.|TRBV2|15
CASSEVAGYNEKLFF
TGTGCCAGCAGTGAAGTGGCAGGGTATAATGAAAAACTGTTTTTT
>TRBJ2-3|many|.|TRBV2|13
CASRGDLTDTQYF
TGTGCCAGCAGGGGGGACCTCACAGATACGCAGTATTTT
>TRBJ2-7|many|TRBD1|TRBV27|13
CASSPTGNYEQYF
TGTGCCAGCAGCCCGACAGGGAACTACGAGCAGTACTTC
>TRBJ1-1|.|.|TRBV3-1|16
CASSQSRTAPNTEAFF
TGTGCCAGCAGCCAATCCCGGACAGCCCCGAACACTGAAGCTTTCTTT
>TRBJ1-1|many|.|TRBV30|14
CAWRVLGMNTEAFF
TGTGCCTGGAGGGTCTTAGGGATGAACACTGAAGCTTTCTTT
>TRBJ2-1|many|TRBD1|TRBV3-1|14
CASSRTGGFNEQFF
TGTGCCAGCAGCCGGACAGGGGGATTTAATGAGCAGTTCTTC
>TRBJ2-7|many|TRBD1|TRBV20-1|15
CSAEPGQGAGNEQYF
TGCAGTGCGGAACCGGGACAGGGGGCGGGGAACGAGCAGTACTTC
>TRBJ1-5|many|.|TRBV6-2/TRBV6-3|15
CASRRTLQGNQPQHF
TGTGCCAGCAGACGAACTCTACAGGGAAATCAGCCCCAGCATTTT
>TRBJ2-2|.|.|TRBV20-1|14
CSAGSNWGTGELFF
TGCAGTGCTGGGTCGAACTGGGGCACCGGGGAGCTGTTTTTT
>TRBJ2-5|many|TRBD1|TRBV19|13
CASGQALQETQYF
TGTGCCAGTGGACAGGCCCTACAAGAGACCCAGTACTTC
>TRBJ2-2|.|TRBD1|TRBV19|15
CASSRTGTNTGELFF
TGTGCCAGTAGTAGGACAGGGACGAACACCGGGGAGCTGTTTTTT
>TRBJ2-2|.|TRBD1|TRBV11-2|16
CASNSGQGTNTGELFF
TGTGCCAGCAACTCGGGACAGGGAACGAACACCGGGGAGCTGTTTTTT
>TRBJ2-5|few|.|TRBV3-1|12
CASSQDGGTQYF
TGTGCCAGCAGCCAAGATGGAGGGACCCAGTACTTC
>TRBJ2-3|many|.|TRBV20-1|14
CSARVGGLTDTQYF
TGCAGTGCTAGAGTGGGGGGGCTAACAGATACGCAGTATTTT
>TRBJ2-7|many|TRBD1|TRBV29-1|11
CSVGQASEQYF
TGCAGCGTAGGACAGGCCTCCGAGCAGTACTTC
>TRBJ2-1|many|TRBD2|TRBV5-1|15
CASSLGGSAYNEQFF
TGCGCCAGCAGCTTAGGCGGGAGCGCCTACAATGAGCAGTTCTTC
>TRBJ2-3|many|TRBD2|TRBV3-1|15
CASSGTSGSTDTQYF
TGTGCCAGCAGCGGGACTAGCGGGAGCACAGATACGCAGTATTTT
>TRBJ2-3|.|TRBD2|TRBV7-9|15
CASSLGLADRDTQYF
TGTGCCAGCAGCTTAGGACTAGCGGACCGAGATACGCAGTATTTT
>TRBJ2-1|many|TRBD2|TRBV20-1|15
CSAAGTSGSANEQFF
TGCAGTGCAGCCGGGACTAGCGGGAGTGCAAATGAGCAGTTCTTC
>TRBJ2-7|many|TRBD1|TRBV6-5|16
CASSSPRDRGRREQYF
TGTGCCAGCAGCTCCCCCCGGGACAGGGGGCGGCGGGAGCAGTACTTC